The present TCR beta chain was sequenced within a study of CD8 T cells in ankylosing spondylitis (dated by TCRdb to between 2016 and 2019). At the level of the whole study: The study profiled T cell receptor beta repertoires in healthy donors and ankylosing spondylitis patients to find disease-linked TCR variants. Samples of peripheral blood were taken, and for ankylosing spondylitis patients, synovial fluid was collected as well. The full study cohort comprised about 25 ankylosing spondylitis patients and around 100 healthy donors.

This clonotype was observed at least ten times. There is no known antigen for this receptor. No base-level quality is on record; no much larger clone is a single base apart. TCRdb lists the instrument as Illumina HiSeq 2500. Quantitative 5'-RACE with molecular barcodes was the method used to prepare the TCR beta libraries. As for the authors' bioinformatics: Disease-linked TCR variants were identified with a new computational method built on a probabilistic model of VDJ rearrangement. TCRdb redid the processing of the public reads, applying fastp at Q25 and MiXCR, and retained in-frame beta chains. One record per CDR3 amino acid sequence lists the most common genes and DNA. The V and J calls were not made by the authors but by TCRdb's processing. This sample has tens of thousands of distinct CDR3 sequences in its table, and 3% to 4% of those were observed once. Of the sample, about 4% falls within the top ten clones.

Broad study findings and their caveats: The disease-linked clones were reported to be significantly enriched in matched synovial fluid samples from ankylosing spondylitis patients. In peripheral blood, the disease-linked clones were found at relatively low frequencies and had a CD8+ phenotype. Some of the motif variants had been reported before in the synovial fluid and blood of reactive arthritis patients, a finding that suggests common disease-initiation mechanisms. Blood from ankylosing spondylitis patients appeared to be characterized by a TCR beta motif made up of several highly homologous amino acid variants.

Via the germline V gene, CDR1 is SGDLS and CDR2 YYNGEE. The CDR3 holds 17 amino acids from the cysteine to the phenylalanine. Only CDR3 DNA remains: 51 bases, in frame from the first base. At the junction V is shortened by 2 bases and J by 5 bases; bases outside the gene matches: 10. The TCR comes from a female donor with ankylosing spondylitis or in good health (not recorded which). The chain is assembled from TRBV9 and TRBJ2-1; 10 of the junction bases match TRBD2. The sequenced sample consisted of blood, either unsorted or a sorted T cell fraction (not recorded which). Read as DNA, the sequence is TGTGCCAGCAGCGTGGCGGTTAGCGGGGGGATAGACAATGAGCAGTTCTTC. Translated, this is CASSVAVSGGIDNEQFF.